This is a list of T cell receptor beta chains from one sample in a study of blood T cell repertoires in COVID-19. Measured with immunoSEQ multiplex PCR; TCRdb has only the in-frame clones, and not every one. The sample shows about 480,000 clones, 88% of them seen only once. Input material: PBMCs or T cells enriched from blood (not recorded which). The origin of the receptors is a woman aged 40 to 50 who had recovered from COVID-19. Each CDR3 is given with its conserved first and last residue. The D gene is left open where the match is weak. Part of the rows lack a size; the others show once, few, many or a class for expanded clones.

TRBV5-5	TRBJ1-2	NA	NA	CASSPTSYGYTF	TGTGCCAGCAGCCCGACATCCTATGGCTACACCTTC
TRBV4-1	TRBJ1-6	TRBD1	many	CASSPGQGVSPLHF	TGCGCCAGCAGCCCGGGACAGGGAGTTTCACCCCTCCACTTT
TRBV5-5	TRBJ1-1	NA	NA	CASSFTGKTEAFF	TGTGCCAGCAGCTTTACAGGGAAAACTGAAGCTTTCTTT
TRBV6-2/TRBV6-3	TRBJ1-2	TRBD1	once	CASSYSWDRVGNGYTF	TGTGCCAGCAGTTACTCTTGGGACAGGGTGGGGAATGGCTACACCTTC
TRBV5-1	TRBJ2-7	TRBD2	NA	CASSLGLAGMGEQYF	TGCGCCAGCAGCTTGGGACTAGCGGGTATGGGGGAGCAGTACTTC
TRBV29-1	TRBJ1-1	NA	NA	CSVYPPLGATEAFF	TGCAGCGTTTACCCACCCCTGGGGGCCACTGAAGCTTTCTTT
TRBV13	TRBJ2-7	NA	NA	CASSLEAAYPSHEQYF	TGTGCCAGCAGCTTAGAGGCGGCTTATCCCTCTCACGAGCAGTACTTC
TRBV27	TRBJ2-7	TRBD1	NA	CASRLTGVLTAEQYF	TGTGCCAGCAGACTAACAGGGGTCCTCACTGCCGAGCAGTACTTC
TRBV9	TRBJ2-1	NA	NA	CASSVGPSGSYNEQFF	TGTGCCAGCAGCGTAGGGCCGAGCGGATCCTACAATGAGCAGTTCTTC
TRBV3-1/TRBV3-2	TRBJ1-5	TRBD1	NA	CASSKSEDRVGNQPQHF	TGTGCCAGCAGCAAATCAGAGGACAGGGTAGGCAATCAGCCCCAGCATTTT
TRBV2	TRBJ1-4	TRBD1	NA	CASSSGGFGKLFF	TGTGCCAGCAGCTCAGGGGGCTTCGGGAAACTGTTTTTT
TRBV5-5	TRBJ2-1	TRBD2	once	CASSLTSGSDEQFF	TGTGCCAGCAGCTTGACTAGCGGGAGCGATGAGCAGTTCTTC
TRBV11-3	TRBJ2-7	TRBD2	few	CASSLVSTGGTYEQYF	TGTGCCAGCAGCTTAGTTTCGACCGGGGGGACCTACGAGCAGTACTTC
TRBV18	TRBJ1-6	TRBD1	NA	CASSSGTGSYSPLHF	TGTGCCAGCTCCTCCGGGACAGGGAGCTATTCACCCCTCCACTTT
TRBV19	TRBJ2-5	TRBD2	NA	CASSMTSGGPRGKETQYF	TGTGCCAGTAGTATGACTAGCGGGGGCCCTAGGGGGAAAGAGACCCAGTACTTC
TRBV7-2	TRBJ2-7	NA	NA	CASSLGDYIRHEQYF	TGTGCCAGCAGCTTGGGAGACTACATCCGCCACGAGCAGTACTTC
TRBV29-1	TRBJ1-4	NA	NA	CSASNEKLFF	TGCAGCGCTTCGAATGAAAAACTGTTTTTT
TRBV2	TRBJ1-1	TRBD1	NA	CAGNRGVNTEAFF	TGTGCCGGAAACAGGGGGGTGAACACTGAAGCTTTCTTT
TRBV6-2/TRBV6-3	TRBJ2-7	NA	NA	CASSSPPRALEQYF	TGTGCCAGCAGTTCTCCCCCCAGGGCACTCGAGCAGTACTTC
TRBV6-5	TRBJ2-1	NA	NA	CASGLIYPGYNEQFF	TGTGCCAGTGGGCTGATTTACCCAGGTTACAATGAGCAGTTCTTC
TRBV4-3	TRBJ1-3	NA	NA	CASSLEDPQRNTIYF	TGCGCCAGCAGCCTGGAAGACCCACAGCGAAACACCATATATTTT
TRBV6-5	TRBJ1-1	NA	NA	CASSYTGSGRTEAFF	TGTGCCAGCAGTTACACAGGATCAGGGCGCACTGAAGCTTTCTTT
TRBV6-5	TRBJ2-5	TRBD2	NA	CASSYIAGQETQYF	TGTGCCAGCAGTTATATAGCGGGACAAGAGACCCAGTACTTC
TRBV10-1	TRBJ2-1	NA	NA	CASSESSRGEQFF	TGCGCCAGCAGTGAGTCATCGCGGGGCGAGCAGTTCTTC
TRBV19	TRBJ1-6	NA	NA	CASSTGHNSPLHF	TGTGCCAGTAGTACAGGGCACAATTCACCCCTCCACTTT
TRBV28	TRBJ2-3	TRBD2	NA	CASSLFTSGRSPDTQYF	TGTGCCAGCAGCTTGTTCACTAGCGGGAGATCCCCAGATACGCAGTATTTT
TRBV7-8	TRBJ2-3	NA	NA	CASSALAQTTDTQYF	TGTGCCAGCAGCGCCCTAGCGCAGACCACAGATACGCAGTATTTT
TRBV7-9	TRBJ1-3	NA	NA	CASSQGTGNTIYF	TGTGCCAGCAGCCAGGGAACTGGAAACACCATATATTTT
TRBV15	TRBJ1-2	NA	NA	CATSQDSRGSGYTF	TGTGCCACCAGCCAGGACTCCAGGGGCTCGGGCTACACCTTC
TRBV3-1/TRBV3-2	TRBJ2-4	TRBD2	NA	CASSQTSGRSGIQYF	TGTGCCAGCAGCCAGACTAGCGGGAGGAGTGGCATTCAGTACTTC
TRBV25-1	TRBJ2-3	NA	NA	CASSDLATGQGATQYF	TGTGCCAGCAGTGACCTTGCGACAGGTCAAGGGGCTACGCAGTATTTT
TRBV4-2	TRBJ2-3	TRBD2	NA	CASSQAPETSGKDTQYF	TGTGCCAGCAGCCAAGCCCCTGAGACTAGCGGGAAAGATACGCAGTATTTT
TRBV4-1	TRBJ2-7	TRBD2	NA	CASSQDAAGGGSYEQYF	TGCGCCAGCAGCCAAGATGCGGCGGGCGGGGGCTCCTACGAGCAGTACTTC
TRBV2	TRBJ1-1	TRBD1	NA	CASSEWRGLDGTEAFF	TGTGCCAGCAGTGAATGGAGGGGGCTTGACGGAACTGAAGCTTTCTTT
TRBV7-6	TRBJ1-1	NA	NA	CASSFPGRGAEAFF	TGTGCCAGCAGCTTTCCGGGACGGGGGGCTGAAGCTTTCTTT
TRBV11-2	TRBJ2-1	TRBD2	NA	CASSPLAGGLLSEGNEQFF	TGTGCCAGCAGTCCTCTAGCGGGAGGGCTACTCTCCGAGGGCAATGAGCAGTTCTTC
TRBV29-1	TRBJ2-1	NA	NA	CSVEERTALF	TGCAGCGTTGAAGAACGGACAGCTCTCTTC
TRBV11-2	TRBJ2-3	NA	NA	CASSFSDSTDTQYF	TGTGCCAGCAGCTTTAGCGACAGCACAGATACGCAGTATTTT
TRBV9	TRBJ2-7	TRBD1	NA	CASSRGQGYYEQYF	TGTGCCAGCAGCCGGGGACAGGGCTACTACGAGCAGTACTTC
TRBV4-3	TRBJ2-7	TRBD2	NA	CASSHEGRGSYEQYF	TGCGCCAGCAGCCACGAGGGGAGGGGCTCCTACGAGCAGTACTTC
TRBV4-1	TRBJ1-2	TRBD1	few	CASSQEVGLQGKIYGYTF	TGCGCCAGCAGCCAAGAGGTGGGCTTACAGGGGAAAATCTATGGCTACACCTTC
TRBV19	TRBJ1-1	TRBD1	NA	CASSKQGANTEAFF	TGTGCCAGTAGTAAGCAGGGGGCCAACACTGAAGCTTTCTTT
TRBV7-9	TRBJ2-3	NA	NA	CASSLVRSTSTDTQYF	TGTGCCAGCAGCTTAGTGCGGTCCACTAGCACAGATACGCAGTATTTT
TRBV11-2	TRBJ2-7	NA	NA	CASSLVGSSYEQYF	TGTGCCAGCAGCTTAGTGGGCAGCTCCTACGAGCAGTACTTC
TRBV13	TRBJ2-7	NA	NA	CASSSAALPGDEQYF	TGTGCCAGCAGCTCAGCGGCCCTCCCTGGGGACGAGCAGTACTTC
TRBV18	TRBJ1-6	NA	NA	CASSSGQANSPLHF	TGTGCCAGCTCCTCGGGACAAGCGAATTCACCCCTCCACTTT
TRBV6-1	TRBJ1-2	TRBD1	NA	CASSARQTGTGAYYGYTF	TGTGCCAGCAGTGCTCGACAAACCGGGACAGGGGCTTACTATGGCTACACCTTC
TRBV4-3	TRBJ1-6	NA	few	CASSQVQGILPLHF	TGCGCCAGCAGCCAAGTCCAGGGGATTTTACCCCTCCACTTT
TRBV21-1	TRBJ2-3	NA	NA	CASKSPPTSNREDTQYF	TGTGCCAGCAAAAGCCCCCCGACTAGCAATAGAGAGGATACGCAGTATTTT
TRBV19	TRBJ1-1	NA	NA	CASSILDRREAFF	TGTGCCAGTAGTATCCTAGACCGGAGAGAAGCTTTCTTT
TRBV24-1	TRBJ1-2	NA	NA	CATSDARQEKDYGYTF	TGTGCCACCAGTGACGCTAGACAGGAGAAGGACTATGGCTACACCTTC
TRBV10-1	TRBJ1-1	NA	once	CASSENRQTEAFF	TGCGCCAGCAGTGAGAACAGACAGACGGAAGCTTTCTTT
TRBV23-1	TRBJ1-2	NA	NA	CASSQSRGSLNVNGYTF	TGCGCCAGCAGTCAATCGCGGGGCAGTCTGAATGTAAATGGCTACACCTTC
TRBV12-5	TRBJ2-5	TRBD1	NA	CASGLRTGAFQETQYF	TGTGCTAGTGGTTTACGCACAGGGGCTTTCCAAGAGACCCAGTACTTC
TRBV7-9	TRBJ1-2	NA	NA	CASSLVDSATNYGYTF	TGTGCCAGCAGCTTAGTAGACAGCGCAACTAACTATGGCTACACCTTC